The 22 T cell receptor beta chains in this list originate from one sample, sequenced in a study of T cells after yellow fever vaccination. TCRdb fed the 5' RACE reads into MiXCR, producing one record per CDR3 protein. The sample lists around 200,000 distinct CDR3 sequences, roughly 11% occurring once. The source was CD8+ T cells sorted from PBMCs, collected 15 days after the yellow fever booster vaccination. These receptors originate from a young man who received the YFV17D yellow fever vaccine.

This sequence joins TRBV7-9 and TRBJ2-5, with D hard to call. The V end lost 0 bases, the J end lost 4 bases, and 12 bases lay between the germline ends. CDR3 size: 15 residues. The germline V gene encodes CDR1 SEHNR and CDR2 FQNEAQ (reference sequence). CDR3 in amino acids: CASSLAWSVRETQYF. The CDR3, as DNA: TGTGCCAGCAGCTTAGCGTGGAGTGTAAGAGAGACCCAGTACTTC.

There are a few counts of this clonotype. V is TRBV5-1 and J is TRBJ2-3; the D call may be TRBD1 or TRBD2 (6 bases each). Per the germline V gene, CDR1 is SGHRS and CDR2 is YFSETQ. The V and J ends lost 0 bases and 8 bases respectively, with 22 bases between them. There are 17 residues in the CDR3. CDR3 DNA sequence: TGCGCCAGCAGCTTGGTGGGGGGCGTATTCGTCCGAGGTACGCAGTATTTT. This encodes CASSLVGGVFVRGTQYF.

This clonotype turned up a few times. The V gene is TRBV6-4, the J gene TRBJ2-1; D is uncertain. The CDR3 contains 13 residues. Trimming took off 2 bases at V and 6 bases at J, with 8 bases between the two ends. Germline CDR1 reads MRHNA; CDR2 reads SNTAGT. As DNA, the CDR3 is TGTGCCAGCAGTGACCCCCTGGGCAATGAGCAGTTCTTC. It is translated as CASSDPLGNEQFF.

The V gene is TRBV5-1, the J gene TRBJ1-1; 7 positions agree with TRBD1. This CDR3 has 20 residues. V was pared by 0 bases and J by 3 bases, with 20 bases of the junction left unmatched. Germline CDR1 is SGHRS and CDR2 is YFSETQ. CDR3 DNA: TGCGCCAGCAGCTTGGGAGGGCGACAGGGAGGATCTTCAAAGGACACTGAAGCTTTCTTT. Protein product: CASSLGGRQGGSSKDTEAFF.

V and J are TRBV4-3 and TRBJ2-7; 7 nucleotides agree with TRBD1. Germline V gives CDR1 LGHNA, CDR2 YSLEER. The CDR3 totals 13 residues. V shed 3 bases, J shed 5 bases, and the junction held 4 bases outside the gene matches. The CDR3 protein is CASSQTGTDEQYF. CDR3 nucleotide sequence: TGCGCCAGCAGCCAGACAGGGACCGACGAGCAGTACTTC.

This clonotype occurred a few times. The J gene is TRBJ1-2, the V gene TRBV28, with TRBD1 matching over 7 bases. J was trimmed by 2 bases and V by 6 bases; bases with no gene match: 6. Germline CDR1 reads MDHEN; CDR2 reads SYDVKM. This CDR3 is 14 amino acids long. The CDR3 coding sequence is TGTGCCAGCAGCTTGGGACAGCGAAACTATGGCTACACCTTC. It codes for CASSLGQRNYGYTF.

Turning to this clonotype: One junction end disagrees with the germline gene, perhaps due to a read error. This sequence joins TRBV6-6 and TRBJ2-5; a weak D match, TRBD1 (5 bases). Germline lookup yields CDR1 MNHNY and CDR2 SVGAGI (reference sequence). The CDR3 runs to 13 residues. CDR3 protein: CASRPIGQETQCF. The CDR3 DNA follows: TGTGCCAGCAGACCCATAGGACAAGAGACCCAGTGCTTC.

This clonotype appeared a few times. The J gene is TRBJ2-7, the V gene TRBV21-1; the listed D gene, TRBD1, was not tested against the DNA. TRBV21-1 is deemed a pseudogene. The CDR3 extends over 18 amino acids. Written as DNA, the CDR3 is TGTGCCAGCAGCAAGTCGGGGTCGGGGGACAGGGGAAAATACGAGCAGTACGTC. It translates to CASSKSGSGDRGKYEQYV.

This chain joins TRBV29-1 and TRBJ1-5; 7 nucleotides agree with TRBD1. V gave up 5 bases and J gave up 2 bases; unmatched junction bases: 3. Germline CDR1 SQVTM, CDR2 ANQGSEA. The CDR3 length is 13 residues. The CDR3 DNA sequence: TGCAGCGTTACCGACAGGGGCAATCAGCCCCAGCATTTT. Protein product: CSVTDRGNQPQHF.

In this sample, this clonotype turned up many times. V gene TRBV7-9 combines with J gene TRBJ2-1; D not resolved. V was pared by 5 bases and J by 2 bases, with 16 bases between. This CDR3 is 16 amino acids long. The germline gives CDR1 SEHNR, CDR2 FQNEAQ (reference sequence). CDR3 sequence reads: CASSPQRAFPYNEQFF. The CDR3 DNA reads TGTGCCAGCAGCCCGCAGCGAGCGTTCCCCTACAATGAGCAGTTCTTC.

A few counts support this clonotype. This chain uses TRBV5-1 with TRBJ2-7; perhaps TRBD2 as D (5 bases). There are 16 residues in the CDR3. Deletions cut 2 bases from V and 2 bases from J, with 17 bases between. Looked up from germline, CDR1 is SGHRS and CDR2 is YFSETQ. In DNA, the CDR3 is TGCGCCAGCAGCTTAAGCGGTGACCGCGAGCCCTACGAGCAGTACTTC. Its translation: CASSLSGDREPYEQYF.

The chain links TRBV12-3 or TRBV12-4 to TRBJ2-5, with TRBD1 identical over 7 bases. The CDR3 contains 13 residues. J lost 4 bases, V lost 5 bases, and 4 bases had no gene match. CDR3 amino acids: CASSGNRGETQYF. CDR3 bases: TGTGCCAGCAGTGGGAACAGGGGAGAGACCCAGTACTTC.

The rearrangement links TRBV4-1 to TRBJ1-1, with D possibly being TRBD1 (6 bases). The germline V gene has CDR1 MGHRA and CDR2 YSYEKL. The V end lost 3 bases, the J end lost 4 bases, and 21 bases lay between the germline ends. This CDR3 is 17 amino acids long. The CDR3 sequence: CASSQYAGPKGGTEAFF. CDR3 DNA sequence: TGCGCCAGCAGCCAGTATGCAGGCCCCAAAGGGGGCACTGAAGCTTTCTTT.

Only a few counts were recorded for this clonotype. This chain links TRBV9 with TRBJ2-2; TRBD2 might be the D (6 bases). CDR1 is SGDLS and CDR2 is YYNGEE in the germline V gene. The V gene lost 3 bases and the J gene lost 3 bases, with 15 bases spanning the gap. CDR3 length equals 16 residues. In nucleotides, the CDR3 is TGTGCCAGCAGCGGCCCTGGAGGGGTGGACACCGGGGAGCTGTTTTTT. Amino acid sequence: CASSGPGGVDTGELFF.

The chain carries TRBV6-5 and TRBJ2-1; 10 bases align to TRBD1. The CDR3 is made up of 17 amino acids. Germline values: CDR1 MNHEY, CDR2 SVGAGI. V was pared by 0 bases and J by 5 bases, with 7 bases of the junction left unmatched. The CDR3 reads CASSYSMRTGGNNEQFF. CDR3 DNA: TGTGCCAGCAGTTACTCGATGCGGACAGGGGGAAACAATGAGCAGTTCTTC.

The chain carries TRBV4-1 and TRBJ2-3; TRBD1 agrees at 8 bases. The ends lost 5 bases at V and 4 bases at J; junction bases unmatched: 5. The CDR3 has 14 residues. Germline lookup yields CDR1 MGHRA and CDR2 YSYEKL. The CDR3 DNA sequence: TGCGCCAGCAGCGGACAGGGTTTTGCAGATACGCAGTATTTT. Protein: CASSGQGFADTQYF.

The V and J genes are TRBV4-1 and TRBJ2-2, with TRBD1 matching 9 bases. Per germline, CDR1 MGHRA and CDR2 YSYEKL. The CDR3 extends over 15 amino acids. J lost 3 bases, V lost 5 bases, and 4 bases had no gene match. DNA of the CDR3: TGCGCCAGCAGCACCAGGACAGGGGACACCGGGGAGCTGTTTTTT. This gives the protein CASSTRTGDTGELFF.

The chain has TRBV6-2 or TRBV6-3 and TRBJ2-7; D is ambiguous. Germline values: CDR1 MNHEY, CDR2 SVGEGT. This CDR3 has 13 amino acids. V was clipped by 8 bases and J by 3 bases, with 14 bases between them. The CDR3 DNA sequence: TGTGCCAGCGACGAGGTAATGGGCTACGAGCAGTACTTC. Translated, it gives CASDEVMGYEQYF.

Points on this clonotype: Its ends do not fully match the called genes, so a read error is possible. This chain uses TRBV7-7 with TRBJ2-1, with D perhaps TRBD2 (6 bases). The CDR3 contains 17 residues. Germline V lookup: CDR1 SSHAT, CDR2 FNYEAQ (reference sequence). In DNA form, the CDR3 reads TGTGCTAGCAGCTTATCGGGTGGGCGGGGCCCTAACAATGAGCAGTTCTTC. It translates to CASSLSGGRGPNNEQFF.

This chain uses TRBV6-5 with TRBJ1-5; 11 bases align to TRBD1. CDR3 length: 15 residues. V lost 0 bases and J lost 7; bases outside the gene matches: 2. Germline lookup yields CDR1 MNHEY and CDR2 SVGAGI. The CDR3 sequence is CASSYSGTGGQPQHF. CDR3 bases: TGTGCCAGCAGTTACTCCGGGACAGGGGGACAGCCCCAGCATTTT.

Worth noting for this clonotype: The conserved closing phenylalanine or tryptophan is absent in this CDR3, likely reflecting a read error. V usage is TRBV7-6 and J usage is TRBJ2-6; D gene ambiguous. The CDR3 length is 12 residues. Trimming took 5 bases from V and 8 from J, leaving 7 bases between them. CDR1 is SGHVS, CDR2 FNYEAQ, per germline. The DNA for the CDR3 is TGTGCCAGCAGCGCAGAAACCAACGTCCTGACTGTC. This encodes CASSAETNVLTV.

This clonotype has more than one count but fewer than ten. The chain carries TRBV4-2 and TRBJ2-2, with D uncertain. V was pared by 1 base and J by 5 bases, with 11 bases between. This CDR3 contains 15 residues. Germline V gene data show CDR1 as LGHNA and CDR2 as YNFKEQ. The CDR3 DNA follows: TGTGCCAGCAGCCAAGGTTGGGCACTAACCGGGGAGCTGTTTTTT. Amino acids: CASSQGWALTGELFF.